This T cell receptor (beta chain) was recovered during a study of regulatory T cells in long-lasting Graves disease. This CDR3 contains 15 residues. With 0 bases removed from V and 0 bases from J, the gap between germline ends came to 9 bases. From germline, CDR1 is SGDLS and CDR2 YYNGEE. This clonotype was observed once. CDR3 regions were amplified by Arm-PCR using iRepertoire HTBI primers to build TCR beta libraries. One entry per CDR3 protein, called by TCRdb with MiXCR from the multiplex PCR reads. The sample yields roughly 450,000 distinct CDR3 sequences, 20% to 25% seen once. Documented time point: persistent/refractory GD, antithyroid drugs over 5 years with positive TRAb. The TCR library was prepared using RNA isolated from PBMCs. Graves' disease diagnoses followed American Thyroid Association guidelines.

This rearrangement joins TRBV9 to TRBJ1-1; unclear D gene. This sequence was found in a female donor with Graves disease. The sample was peripheral blood mononuclear cells (PBMCs), taken when the disease was refractory, from a patient treated with antithyroid drugs. The CDR3 DNA reads TGTGCCAGCAGCGTAGGGGTAGCCATGAACACTGAAGCTTTCTTT. It codes for CASSVGVAMNTEAFF.